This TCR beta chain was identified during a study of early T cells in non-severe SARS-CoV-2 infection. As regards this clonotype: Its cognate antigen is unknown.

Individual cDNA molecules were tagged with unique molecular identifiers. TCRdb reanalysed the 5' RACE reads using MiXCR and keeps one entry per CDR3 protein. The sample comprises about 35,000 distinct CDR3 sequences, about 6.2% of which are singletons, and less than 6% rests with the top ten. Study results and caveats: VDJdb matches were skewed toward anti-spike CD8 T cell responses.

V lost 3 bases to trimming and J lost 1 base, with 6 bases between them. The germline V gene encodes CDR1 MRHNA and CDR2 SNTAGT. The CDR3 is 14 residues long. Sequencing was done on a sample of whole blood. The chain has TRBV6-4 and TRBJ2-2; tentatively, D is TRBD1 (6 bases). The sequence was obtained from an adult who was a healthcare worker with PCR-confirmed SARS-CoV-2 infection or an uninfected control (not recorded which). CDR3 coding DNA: TGTGCCAGCAGTGAGGGACAGAACACCGGGGAGCTGTTTTTT. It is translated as CASSEGQNTGELFF.